The rows below give T cell receptor beta chains drawn from one sample of a study of T-cell memory formation after mild COVID-19. Via MiXCR, TCRdb re-called the 5' RACE reads, giving one row per CDR3 protein. The table records 290,000 or so distinct CDR3 sequences, approximately 19% of them present only once. Material for sequencing was PBMCs or a T cell subset sorted from them (not recorded which). Receptors were obtained from a man aged 18 to 30 who had mild COVID-19 (a few samples of this study predate the infection). Cell type and time point are not known. The CDR3 runs from the conserved cysteine through the conserved F or W. A D gene is named only where the DNA matches it firmly. Not every row has a clone size; where given, it reads once, few, many or a size class.

v_call	clone_size	d_call	j_call	cdr3_nt	cdr3_aa
TRBV20-1	few	-	TRBJ2-1	TGCAGTGCTAGAGTGCCAGGGTTCCCTTACAATGAGCAGTTCTTC	CSARVPGFPYNEQFF
TRBV6-2/TRBV6-3	-	-	TRBJ2-6	TGTGCCACCACCACCCTCAGCACATCTGGGGCCAACGTCCTGACTTTC	CATTTLSTSGANVLTF
TRBV6-5	-	-	TRBJ2-1	TGTGCCAGCAGCCCCGCCAGGGATCGGAATGAGCAGTTCTTC	CASSPARDRNEQFF
TRBV6-1	-	-	TRBJ1-5	TGTGCCAGCAGTGAAGCTGCTTATCAGCCCCAGCATTTT	CASSEAAYQPQHF
TRBV4-3	few	-	TRBJ1-4	TGCGCCAGCAGCCGGGCAGAGGGGGCTAATGAAAAACTGTTTTTT	CASSRAEGANEKLFF
TRBV18	-	-	TRBJ1-4	TGTGCCAGCTCACCCGGTCCGGGGCCGCAGGGGAAACTGTTTTTT	CASSPGPGPQGKLFF
TRBV6-5	-	-	TRBJ1-6	TGTGCCAGCAGTTACTATCCGCACCCGGTTGCTTCACCCCTCCACTTT	CASSYYPHPVASPLHF
TRBV3-1	-	TRBD1	TRBJ2-6	TGTGCCAGCAGCCAAGATATCTGGGACAGAGACTCTGGGGCCAACGTCCTGACTTTC	CASSQDIWDRDSGANVLTF
TRBV19	few	-	TRBJ2-7	TGTGCCAGTAGCCCTTCCCTCGGGGACATCGCCTACGAGCAGTACTTC	CASSPSLGDIAYEQYF
TRBV28	few	-	TRBJ1-1	TGTGCCAGCAGTTCCCCCGACACAGCTGAAGCTTTCTTT	CASSSPDTAEAFF
TRBV5-1	few	TRBD2	TRBJ2-7	TGCGCCAGCAGCTCCGCGGGGGGGAGCGAGCAGTACTTC	CASSSAGGSEQYF
TRBV18	-	-	TRBJ1-1	TGTGCCAGCTCACCAAGACAACAACCGGGGCACACTGAAGCTTTCTTT	CASSPRQQPGHTEAFF
TRBV12-3/TRBV12-4	many	-	TRBJ1-1	TGTGCCAGCAGTTTAGCAGGGGTGAACACTGAAGCTTTCTTT	CASSLAGVNTEAFF
TRBV9	-	TRBD1	TRBJ1-1	TGTGCCAGCAGCGCCCGGGACAGGGGCTTCGGGAGTGAAGCTTTCTTT	CASSARDRGFGSEAFF
TRBV4-3	few	-	TRBJ1-4	TGCGCCAGCAGCCAAGTAGAGGGGACAAAACTGTTTTTT	CASSQVEGTKLFF
TRBV20-1	-	TRBD1	TRBJ2-2	TGCAGTGCTAGAGATATTAGGACAGGGGTCAACACCGGGGAGCTGTTTTTT	CSARDIRTGVNTGELFF
TRBV7-2	-	-	TRBJ2-7	TGTGCCAGCAGCCAGTGGCACACAGGGGGGGGAGAGCAGTACTTC	CASSQWHTGGGEQYF
TRBV5-6	few	-	TRBJ1-1	TGTGCCAGCAGCTTGGGATGGGCCAGATATGAAGCTTTCTTT	CASSLGWARYEAFF
TRBV15	-	-	TRBJ2-2	TGTGCCACCGGAACACTTCCCCCCGGGGAGCTGTTTTTT	CATGTLPPGELFF
TRBV14	-	TRBD1	TRBJ2-5	TGTGCCAGCAAGGGGACCGGGACAGGGACGCGAGAGACCCAGTACTTC	CASKGTGTGTRETQYF
TRBV24-1	-	TRBD2	TRBJ2-5	TGTGCCACCAGTGCAAGGGTTCCTAGCGGGGATGTCGAGACCCAGTACTTC	CATSARVPSGDVETQYF
TRBV20-1	many	-	TRBJ2-3	TGCAGTGCTACTAGGACTAGCACAGATACGCAGTATTTT	CSATRTSTDTQYF
TRBV28	few	TRBD2	TRBJ2-3	TGTGCCAGCAGGGACTCAGCGGGGGGCCCAGATACGCAGTATTTT	CASRDSAGGPDTQYF
TRBV7-9	few	-	TRBJ2-2	TGTGCCAGCAGCGCGGGTGTTTACACCGGGGAGCTGTTTTTT	CASSAGVYTGELFF
TRBV4-3	-	TRBD1	TRBJ1-2	TGCGCCAGCAGCCAAGACCTCCTAGGACAGGGCAGTGGCTACACCTTC	CASSQDLLGQGSGYTF
TRBV2	few	TRBD1	TRBJ2-3	TGTGCCAGCAGTGAATTGTGGGACAGCCCAGATACGCAGTATTTT	CASSELWDSPDTQYF
TRBV6-5	few	-	TRBJ1-1	TGTGCCAGCAGTTACGGGGGATCAGCGACTGAAGCTTTCTTT	CASSYGGSATEAFF
TRBV5-4	many	-	TRBJ2-1	TGTGCCAGCAGCCTACAGGTCGGTGACGGCAATGAGCAGTTCTTC	CASSLQVGDGNEQFF